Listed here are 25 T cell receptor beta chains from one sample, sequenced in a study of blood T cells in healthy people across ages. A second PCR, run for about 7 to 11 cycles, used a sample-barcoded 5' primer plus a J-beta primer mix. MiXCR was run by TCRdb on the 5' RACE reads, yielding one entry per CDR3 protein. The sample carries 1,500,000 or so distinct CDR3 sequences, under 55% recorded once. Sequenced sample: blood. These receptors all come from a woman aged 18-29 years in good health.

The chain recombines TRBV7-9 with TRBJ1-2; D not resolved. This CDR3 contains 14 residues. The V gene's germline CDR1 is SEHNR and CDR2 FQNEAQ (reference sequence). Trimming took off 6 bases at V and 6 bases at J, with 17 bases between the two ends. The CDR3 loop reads CASSRSGRNDGYTF. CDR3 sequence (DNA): TGTGCCAGCAGTCGGTCGGGGAGGAACGATGGCTACACCTTC.

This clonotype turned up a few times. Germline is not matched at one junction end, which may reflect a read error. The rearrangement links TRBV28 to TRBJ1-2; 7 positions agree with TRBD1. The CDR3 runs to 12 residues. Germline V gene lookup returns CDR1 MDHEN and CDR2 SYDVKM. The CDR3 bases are TGTGCCGGCAGGGGGACTAACTATGGCTACACCTTC. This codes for CAGRGTNYGYTF.

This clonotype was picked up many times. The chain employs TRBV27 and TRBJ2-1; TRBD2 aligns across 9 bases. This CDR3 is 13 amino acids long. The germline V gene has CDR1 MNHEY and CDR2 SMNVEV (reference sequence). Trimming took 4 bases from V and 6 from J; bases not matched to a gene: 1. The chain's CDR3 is CASSSTSGNEQFF. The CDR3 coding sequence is TGTGCCAGCAGTTCGACTAGCGGCAATGAGCAGTTCTTC.

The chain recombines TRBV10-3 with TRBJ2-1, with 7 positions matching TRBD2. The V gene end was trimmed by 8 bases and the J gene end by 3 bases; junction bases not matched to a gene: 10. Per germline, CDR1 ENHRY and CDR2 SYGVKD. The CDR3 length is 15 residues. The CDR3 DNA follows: TGTGCCATCGGCCCCCGGGGGGAGGTCTACAATGAGCAGTTCTTC. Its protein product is CAIGPRGEVYNEQFF.

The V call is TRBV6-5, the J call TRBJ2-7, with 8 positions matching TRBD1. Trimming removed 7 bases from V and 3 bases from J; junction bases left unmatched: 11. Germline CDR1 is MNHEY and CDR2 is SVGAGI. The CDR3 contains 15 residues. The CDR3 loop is CASKLMGDRNYEQYF. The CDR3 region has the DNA TGTGCCAGCAAGTTAATGGGGGACAGGAACTACGAGCAGTACTTC.

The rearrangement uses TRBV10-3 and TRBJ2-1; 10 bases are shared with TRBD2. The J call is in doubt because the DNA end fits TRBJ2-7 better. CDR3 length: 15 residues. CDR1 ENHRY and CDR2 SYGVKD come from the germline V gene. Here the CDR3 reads CAISELAGAYNEQYF. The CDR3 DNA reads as TGTGCCATCAGTGAGCTAGCGGGAGCCTACAATGAGCAGTACTTC.

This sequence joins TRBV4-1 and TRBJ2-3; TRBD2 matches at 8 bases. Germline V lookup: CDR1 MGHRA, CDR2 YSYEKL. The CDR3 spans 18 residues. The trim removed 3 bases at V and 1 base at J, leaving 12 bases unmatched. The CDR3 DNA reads TGCGCCAGCAGCCAGCCCTCCCGAGCGGGGGTCCGCACAGATACGCAGTATTTT. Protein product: CASSQPSRAGVRTDTQYF.

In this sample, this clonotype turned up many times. CDR3 sequence: CASSLGWDEQFF. The CDR3 DNA sequence: TGTGCCAGCAGCTTAGGTTGGGATGAGCAGTTCTTC. The chain recombines TRBV7-2 with TRBJ2-1; D unclear. Germline V gene sequence: CDR1 SGHTA, CDR2 FQGNSA. V gave up 1 base and J gave up 8 bases, with 6 bases separating them. The CDR3 loop spans 12 amino acids. The complete variable domain, with remaining parts taken from reference TRBV7-2 and TRBJ2-1, reads GAGVSQSPSNKVTEKGKDVELRCDPISGHTALYWYRQSLGQGLEFLIYFQGNSAPDKSGLPSDRFSAERTGGSVSTLTIQRTQQEDSAVYLCASSLGWDEQFFGPGTRLTVL.

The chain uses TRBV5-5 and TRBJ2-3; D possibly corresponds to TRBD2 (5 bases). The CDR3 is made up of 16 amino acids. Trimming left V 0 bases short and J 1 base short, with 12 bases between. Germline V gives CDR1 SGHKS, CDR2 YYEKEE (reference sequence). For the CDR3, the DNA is TGTGCCAGCAGCTTGGTTGTCCCAGCGGGCACAGATACGCAGTATTTT. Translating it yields CASSLVVPAGTDTQYF.

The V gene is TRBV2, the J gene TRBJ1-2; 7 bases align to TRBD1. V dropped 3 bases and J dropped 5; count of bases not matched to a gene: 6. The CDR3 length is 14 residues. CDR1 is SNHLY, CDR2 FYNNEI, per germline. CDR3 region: CASSEATGIYGYTF. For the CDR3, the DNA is TGTGCCAGCAGTGAGGCGACAGGGATATATGGCTACACCTTC.

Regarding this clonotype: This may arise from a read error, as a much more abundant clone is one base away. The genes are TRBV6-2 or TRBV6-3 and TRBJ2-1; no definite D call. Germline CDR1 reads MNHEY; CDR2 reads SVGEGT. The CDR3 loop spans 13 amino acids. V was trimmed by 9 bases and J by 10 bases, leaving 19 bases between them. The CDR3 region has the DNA TGTGCCAGTTCCCAACGGACCCCCTACGAGCAGTTCTTC. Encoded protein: CASSQRTPYEQFF.

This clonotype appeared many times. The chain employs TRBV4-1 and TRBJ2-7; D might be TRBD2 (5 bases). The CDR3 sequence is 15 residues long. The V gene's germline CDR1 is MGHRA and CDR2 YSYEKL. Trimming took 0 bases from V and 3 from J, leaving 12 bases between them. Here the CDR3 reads CASSQEDWVHYEQYF. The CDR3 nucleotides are TGCGCCAGCAGCCAAGAGGACTGGGTACACTACGAGCAGTACTTC.

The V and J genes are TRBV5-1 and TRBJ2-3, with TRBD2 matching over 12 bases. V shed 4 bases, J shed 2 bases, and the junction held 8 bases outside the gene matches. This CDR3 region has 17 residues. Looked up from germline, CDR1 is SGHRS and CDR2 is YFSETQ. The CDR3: CASSGTLAGGNTDTQYF. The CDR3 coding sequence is TGCGCCAGCAGCGGGACCCTAGCGGGAGGGAACACAGATACGCAGTATTTT.

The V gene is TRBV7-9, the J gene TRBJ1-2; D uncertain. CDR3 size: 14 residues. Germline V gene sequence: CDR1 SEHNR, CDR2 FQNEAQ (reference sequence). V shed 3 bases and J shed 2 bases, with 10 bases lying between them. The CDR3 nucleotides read TGTGCCAGCAGCTTCATCACCGAAAACTATGGCTACACCTTC. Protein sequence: CASSFITENYGYTF.

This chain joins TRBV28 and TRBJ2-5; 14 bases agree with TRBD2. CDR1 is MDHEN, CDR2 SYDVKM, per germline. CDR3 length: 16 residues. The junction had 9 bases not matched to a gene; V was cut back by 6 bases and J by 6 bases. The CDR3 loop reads CASSSGTSGSRKTQYF. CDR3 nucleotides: TGTGCCAGCAGCTCAGGGACTAGCGGGAGCAGGAAGACCCAGTACTTC.

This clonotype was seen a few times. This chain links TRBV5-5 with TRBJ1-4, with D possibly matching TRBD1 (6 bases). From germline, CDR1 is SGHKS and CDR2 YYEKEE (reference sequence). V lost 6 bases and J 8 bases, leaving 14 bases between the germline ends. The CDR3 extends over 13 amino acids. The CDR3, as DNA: TGTGCCAGCATGAGGCCAGGGGACGAAAAACTGTTTTTT. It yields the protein CASMRPGDEKLFF.

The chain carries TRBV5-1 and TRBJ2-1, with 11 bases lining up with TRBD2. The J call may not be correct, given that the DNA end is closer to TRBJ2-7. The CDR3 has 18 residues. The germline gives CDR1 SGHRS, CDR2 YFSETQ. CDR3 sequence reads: CASSPPHPGLAVYNEQYF. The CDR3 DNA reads TGCGCCAGCAGCCCACCTCACCCGGGACTAGCGGTATACAATGAGCAGTACTTC.

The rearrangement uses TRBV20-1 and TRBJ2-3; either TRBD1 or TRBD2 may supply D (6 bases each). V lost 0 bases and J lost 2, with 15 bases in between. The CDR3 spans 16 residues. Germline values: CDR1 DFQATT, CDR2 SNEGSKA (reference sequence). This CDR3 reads CSAREGAGIITDTQYF. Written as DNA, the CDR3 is TGCAGTGCTAGAGAGGGGGCGGGGATCATCACAGATACGCAGTATTTT.

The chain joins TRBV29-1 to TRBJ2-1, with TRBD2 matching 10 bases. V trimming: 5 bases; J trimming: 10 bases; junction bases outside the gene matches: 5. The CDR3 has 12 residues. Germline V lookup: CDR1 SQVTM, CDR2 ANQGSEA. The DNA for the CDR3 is TGCAGCGTTTCCTTACTAGCGGGGGAGCAGTTCTTC. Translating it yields CSVSLLAGEQFF.

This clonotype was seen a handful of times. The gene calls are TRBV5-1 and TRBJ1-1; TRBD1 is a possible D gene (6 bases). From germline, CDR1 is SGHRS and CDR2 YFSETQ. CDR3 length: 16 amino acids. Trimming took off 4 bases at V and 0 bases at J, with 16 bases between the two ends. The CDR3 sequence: CASSISGTTMNTEAFF. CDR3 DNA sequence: TGCGCCAGCAGCATTTCCGGGACAACTATGAACACTGAAGCTTTCTTT. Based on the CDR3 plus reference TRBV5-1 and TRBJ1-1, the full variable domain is KAGVTQTPRYLIKTRGQQVTLSCSPISGHRSVSWYQQTPGQGLQFLFEYFSETQRNKGNFPGRFSGRQFSNSRSEMNVSTLELGDSALYLCASSISGTTMNTEAFFGQGTRLTVV.

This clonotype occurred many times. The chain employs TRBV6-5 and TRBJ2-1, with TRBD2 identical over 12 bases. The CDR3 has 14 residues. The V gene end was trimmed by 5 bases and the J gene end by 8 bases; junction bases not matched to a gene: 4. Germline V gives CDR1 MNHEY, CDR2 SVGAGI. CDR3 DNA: TGTGCCAGCAGTCTGACTAGCGGGGGTTATGAGCAGTTCTTC. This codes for CASSLTSGGYEQFF.

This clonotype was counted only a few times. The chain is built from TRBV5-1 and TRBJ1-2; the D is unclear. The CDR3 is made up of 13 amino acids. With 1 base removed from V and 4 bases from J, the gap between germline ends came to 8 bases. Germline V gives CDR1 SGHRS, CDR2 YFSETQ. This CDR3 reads CASSLNEIYGYTF. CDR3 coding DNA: TGCGCCAGCAGCTTGAACGAGATCTATGGCTACACCTTC. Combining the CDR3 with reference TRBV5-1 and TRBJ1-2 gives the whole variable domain KAGVTQTPRYLIKTRGQQVTLSCSPISGHRSVSWYQQTPGQGLQFLFEYFSETQRNKGNFPGRFSGRQFSNSRSEMNVSTLELGDSALYLCASSLNEIYGYTFGSGTRLTVV.

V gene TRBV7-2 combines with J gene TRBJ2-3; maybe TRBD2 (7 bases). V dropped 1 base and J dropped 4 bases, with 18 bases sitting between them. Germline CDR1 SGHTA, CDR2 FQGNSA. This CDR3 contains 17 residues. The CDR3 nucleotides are TGTGCCAGCAGCTTAGTAGTCGGGGGGCTCGGCGCAGATACGCAGTATTTT. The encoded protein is CASSLVVGGLGADTQYF.

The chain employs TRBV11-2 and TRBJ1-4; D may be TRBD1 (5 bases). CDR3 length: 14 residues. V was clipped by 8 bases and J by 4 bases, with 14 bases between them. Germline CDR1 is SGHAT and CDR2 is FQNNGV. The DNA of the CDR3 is TGTGCCAGCGCCGCGGGACGGTATAATGAAAAACTGTTTTTT. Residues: CASAAGRYNEKLFF.

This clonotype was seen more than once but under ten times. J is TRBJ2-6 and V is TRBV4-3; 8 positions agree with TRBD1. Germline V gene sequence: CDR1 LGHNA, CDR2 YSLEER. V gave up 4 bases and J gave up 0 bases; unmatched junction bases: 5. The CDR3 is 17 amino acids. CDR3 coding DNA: TGCGCCAGCAGCCTTATCGACAGGGGCTCTGGGGCCAACGTCCTGACTTTC. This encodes CASSLIDRGSGANVLTF.